This passage covers 32 T cell receptor beta chains from one sample sequenced in a study of blood T cell repertoires in COVID-19. The protocol was immunoSEQ multiplex PCR, while the TCRdb copy is restricted to in-frame clones and leaves out a portion. The top ten hold about 9.1% of the sample, which has under 250,000 clones, roughly 85% seen once. The sample taken for sequencing was PBMCs or T cells enriched from blood (not recorded which). Receptors originate from a woman aged 45-65 years with acute COVID-19.

This sequence joins TRBV6-5 and TRBJ1-5; 8 positions match TRBD1. The germline V gene encodes CDR1 MNHEY and CDR2 SVGAGI. The CDR3 loop spans 15 amino acids. Trimming at V came to 2 bases and at J to 3 bases, leaving 3 bases not matched to a gene. The CDR3 region has the DNA TGTGCCAGCAGTTACGGGACAGGACACAATCAGCCCCAGCATTTT. Translating it yields CASSYGTGHNQPQHF.

The rearrangement uses TRBV7-9 and TRBJ1-5, with 7 bases lining up with TRBD1. The CDR3 has 16 residues. V lost 0 bases, J lost 4 bases, and 6 bases stayed unmatched. Germline lookup yields CDR1 SEHNR and CDR2 FQNEAQ (reference sequence). In DNA form, the CDR3 reads TGTGCCAGCAGCTTAGCAGCCAGGGGGGATAATCAGCCCCAGCATTTT. It translates to CASSLAARGDNQPQHF.

This rearrangement joins TRBV6-5 to TRBJ1-4, with 9 bases fitting TRBD1. Germline trimming cut 0 bases from V and 3 bases from J; bases unmatched to any gene: 2. CDR1 MNHEY and CDR2 SVGAGI come from the germline V gene. The CDR3 runs 16 residues. The CDR3 nucleotides read TGTGCCAGCAGTTACTCCCGGACAGGGGCTAATGAAAAACTGTTTTTT. Translated: CASSYSRTGANEKLFF.

The chain is built from TRBV5-6 and TRBJ2-3, with 9 positions matching TRBD2. The trim removed 3 bases at V and 3 bases at J, leaving 5 bases unmatched. This CDR3 comprises 15 residues. Germline V lookup: CDR1 SGHDT, CDR2 YYEEEE. The CDR3 sequence: CASSSIAGDTDTQYF. CDR3 nucleotide sequence: TGTGCCAGCAGCTCTATAGCGGGGGATACAGATACGCAGTATTTT.

This chain uses TRBV1 with TRBJ2-6; TRBD2 is taken as the D call from the table, unchecked against the DNA. TRBV1 is deemed a pseudogene. The CDR3 covers 20 residues. The CDR3 DNA sequence: TGCACCAGCAGCCCAGCGGGGCCCCGGGGAATGTCTTCTGGGGCCAACGTCCTGACTTTC. Protein product: CTSSPAGPRGMSSGANVLTF.

This sequence joins TRBV5-1 and TRBJ2-3, with D hard to call. With 0 bases removed from V and 2 bases from J, the gap between germline ends came to 7 bases. Germline V CDR1 and CDR2: SGHRS, YFSETQ. There are 14 residues in the CDR3. In DNA, the CDR3 is TGCGCCAGCAGCTTGGAACAGACCACAGATACGCAGTATTTT. Its translation is CASSLEQTTDTQYF. Variable domain in full (rest from reference TRBV5-1 and TRBJ2-3): KAGVTQTPRYLIKTRGQQVTLSCSPISGHRSVSWYQQTPGQGLQFLFEYFSETQRNKGNFPGRFSGRQFSNSRSEMNVSTLELGDSALYLCASSLEQTTDTQYFGPGTRLTVL.

The chain joins TRBV7-2 to TRBJ2-3; 10 bases match TRBD2. Per the germline V gene, CDR1 is SGHTA and CDR2 is FQGNSA. The J segment lost 2 bases and the V segment lost 0 bases, leaving 8 bases of the junction unmatched. The CDR3 runs 18 residues. This CDR3 reads CASSLAGSGGPFTDTQYF. CDR3 nucleotide sequence: TGTGCCAGCAGCTTAGCGGGTAGCGGGGGGCCTTTCACAGATACGCAGTATTTT.

CDR3 protein: CAWGAQSNQPQHF. In DNA form, the CDR3 reads TGTGCCTGGGGGGCCCAAAGCAATCAGCCCCAGCATTTT. The rearrangement links TRBV30 to TRBJ1-5, with D possibly being TRBD1 (5 bases). The CDR3 loop spans 13 amino acids. Trimming stripped 5 bases from V and 1 base from J, with 9 bases between. CDR1 and CDR2 (germline): GTSNPN, SVGIG (reference sequence).

This rearrangement joins TRBV29-1 to TRBJ2-1, with 7 nucleotides matching TRBD2. The germline V gene has CDR1 SQVTM and CDR2 ANQGSEA. V dropped 4 bases and J dropped 3; count of bases not matched to a gene: 3. The CDR3 is 13 residues long. In nucleotides, the CDR3 is TGCAGCGTTGGTCTAGCGGTCTACAATGAGCAGTTCTTC. Translating gives CSVGLAVYNEQFF.

The chain links TRBV7-2 to TRBJ2-3, with a weak D call TRBD2 (5 bases). V was cut by 7 bases and J by 0 bases, with 11 bases left in between. The CDR3 runs to 14 residues. Per germline, CDR1 SGHTA and CDR2 FQGNSA. CDR3 coding DNA: TGTGCCAGCACCGAGCGGCGAAGCACAGATACGCAGTATTTT. It is translated as CASTERRSTDTQYF. The variable domain in full, with the rest retrieved from reference TRBV7-2 and TRBJ2-3, is GAGVSQSPSNKVTEKGKDVELRCDPISGHTALYWYRQSLGQGLEFLIYFQGNSAPDKSGLPSDRFSAERTGGSVSTLTIQRTQQEDSAVYLCASTERRSTDTQYFGPGTRLTVL.

This sequence joins TRBV6-2 or TRBV6-3 and TRBJ1-5; 7 bases align to TRBD1. The CDR3 runs to 16 residues. Germline assignment: CDR1 MNHEY and CDR2 SVGEGT. The V gene end was trimmed by 2 bases and the J gene end by 1 base; junction bases not matched to a gene: 5. CDR3 nucleotides: TGTGCCAGCAGTTACCGCCGGGGACAGAGCAATCAGCCCCAGCATTTT. As protein: CASSYRRGQSNQPQHF.

The chain carries TRBV19 and TRBJ1-1; TRBD1 might be the D (6 bases). CDR3 size: 15 residues. The germline gives CDR1 LNHDA, CDR2 SQIVND (reference sequence). Trimming cost V 5 bases and J 0 bases, with 13 bases left between them. The CDR3 DNA reads TGTGCCAGTAGTGACGCTAGGGGGTTGAACACTGAAGCTTTCTTT. As protein: CASSDARGLNTEAFF.

The chain is built from TRBV7-2 and TRBJ1-5; 7 bases map to TRBD1. V was pared by 6 bases and J by 0 bases, with 5 bases of the junction left unmatched. The CDR3 has 15 amino acids. Germline CDR1 is SGHTA and CDR2 is FQGNSA. The CDR3: CASRRDRASNQPQHF. The CDR3 DNA reads TGTGCCAGCAGACGAGACAGGGCTAGCAATCAGCCCCAGCATTTT.

This clone was seen only once. The V and J genes are TRBV2 and TRBJ1-2, with D unresolved. Germline V gene lookup returns CDR1 SNHLY and CDR2 FYNNEI. With 6 bases removed from V and 8 bases from J, the gap between germline ends came to 13 bases. The CDR3 totals 12 residues. CDR3 coding DNA: TGTGCCAGCAGGGTAACACATGAAGGCTACACCTTC. It specifies CASRVTHEGYTF.

The rearrangement joins TRBV7-9 to TRBJ2-5; TRBD1 matches 8 bases. The germline gives CDR1 SEHNR, CDR2 FQNEAQ (reference sequence). V lost 5 bases to trimming and J lost 4 bases; unmatched junction nucleotides: 6. CDR3 length equals 14 residues. The CDR3 DNA is TGTGCCAGCAGCCGCAGGGGGCGGGGAGAGACCCAGTACTTC. Translating gives CASSRRGRGETQYF.

The V call is TRBV18, the J call TRBJ2-7; tentative D call: TRBD2 (6 bases). V was clipped by 4 bases and J by 4 bases, with 11 bases between them. From germline, CDR1 is KGHSH and CDR2 LQKENI. CDR3 length: 13 residues. The CDR3 DNA follows: TGTGCCAGCTCACAGTCTGCGGGGTACGAGCAGTACTTC. It codes for CASSQSAGYEQYF.

The CDR3 region has the DNA TGCGCCAGCAGCCAAGACCCAGGGAATCAGCCCCAGCATTTT. Translation gives CASSQDPGNQPQHF. The chain couples TRBV4-1 to TRBJ1-5, with a weak D call TRBD1 (5 bases). This CDR3 comprises 14 residues. Germline V gives CDR1 MGHRA, CDR2 YSYEKL. V was clipped by 0 bases and J by 4 bases, with 7 bases between them.

V gene TRBV6-1 combines with J gene TRBJ2-7; D might be TRBD1 (5 bases). Germline CDR1 and CDR2: MNHNS and SASEGT. Trimming took 1 base from V and 6 from J, leaving 13 bases between them. This CDR3 spans 14 amino acids. CDR3 coding DNA: TGTGCCAGCAGTGAAGTCAACCTAGGGGCCGAGCAGTACTTC. It is translated as CASSEVNLGAEQYF.

The chain is built from TRBV20-1 and TRBJ2-2; a possible D gene is TRBD1 (7 bases). The V and J ends lost 3 bases and 7 bases respectively, with 15 bases between them. This CDR3 region has 14 residues. Germline CDR1 is DFQATT and CDR2 is SNEGSKA (reference sequence). CDR3 sequence reads: CSASGGGRGGELFF. Written as DNA, the CDR3 is TGCAGTGCTAGTGGAGGGGGCCGTGGCGGGGAGCTGTTTTTT.

CDR3 protein: CASSLEGYGYTF. CDR3 sequence (DNA): TGTGCCAGCAGTTTAGAGGGCTATGGCTACACCTTC. The rearrangement links TRBV27 to TRBJ1-2; D is undetermined. Germline lookup yields CDR1 MNHEY and CDR2 SMNVEV (reference sequence). The V end lost 2 bases, the J end lost 4 bases, and 5 bases lay between the germline ends. The CDR3 length is 12 residues.

This sequence joins TRBV5-1 and TRBJ1-1; TRBD1 aligns across 9 bases. After removal of 4 bases from V and 5 bases from J, the junction contained 3 bases not matched to a gene. Looked up from germline, CDR1 is SGHRS and CDR2 is YFSETQ. This CDR3 is built from 13 residues. This CDR3 reads CASSTDRGTEAFF. The CDR3 coding sequence is TGCGCCAGCAGCACGGACAGGGGAACTGAAGCTTTCTTT.

The genes are TRBV30 and TRBJ2-1; D unclear. Germline V gene sequence: CDR1 GTSNPN, CDR2 SVGIG (reference sequence). CDR3 length equals 14 residues. Trimming removed 2 bases at V and 0 bases at J, with 8 bases between. In nucleotides, the CDR3 is TGTGCCTGGAGTCGAGGAAACTCCTACAATGAGCAGTTCTTC. The encoded protein is CAWSRGNSYNEQFF.

The rearrangement joins TRBV30 to TRBJ1-6, with D unclear. The germline gives CDR1 GTSNPN, CDR2 SVGIG (reference sequence). The CDR3 is made up of 15 amino acids. Trimming took 3 bases from V and 6 from J, leaving 15 bases between them. The CDR3 spells CAWRTNLGRNSPLHF. The CDR3 nucleotides are TGTGCCTGGAGAACGAACCTGGGCCGTAATTCACCCCTCCACTTT.

The V gene is TRBV5-1, the J gene TRBJ1-2; 8 bases are shared with TRBD1. The CDR3 sequence is 13 residues long. V lost 4 bases, J lost 13 bases, and 12 bases stayed unmatched. The germline V gene encodes CDR1 SGHRS and CDR2 YFSETQ. The chain's CDR3 is CASSQTTGTGSTF. For the CDR3, the DNA is TGCGCCAGCAGCCAGACTACCGGGACAGGTTCCACCTTC.

The chain uses TRBV9 and TRBJ1-1; D is undetermined. The CDR3 loop spans 16 amino acids. CDR1 and CDR2 from the germline V gene are SGDLS and YYNGEE. V lost 0 bases and J 4 bases, leaving 16 bases between the germline ends. The CDR3 sequence is CASSVAQVLGGTEAFF. CDR3 sequence (DNA): TGTGCCAGCAGCGTAGCCCAGGTACTCGGAGGCACTGAAGCTTTCTTT.

This chain joins TRBV29-1 and TRBJ1-1; TRBD1 is a possible D gene (6 bases). V was cut by 5 bases and J by 7 bases, with 17 bases left in between. This CDR3 has 13 amino acids. Per germline, CDR1 SQVTM and CDR2 ANQGSEA. The CDR3 loop is CSVRTGKGDEAFF. CDR3 nucleotides: TGCAGCGTTCGGACGGGCAAGGGGGATGAAGCTTTCTTT.

The chain employs TRBV11-2 and TRBJ2-5; D ambiguous. CDR1 is SGHAT and CDR2 is FQNNGV in the germline V gene. Trimming pared 2 bases from V and 1 base from J, leaving 8 bases between. The CDR3 length is 14 residues. The CDR3 spells CASSLNAGQETQYF. CDR3 nucleotide sequence: TGTGCCAGCAGCTTAAATGCAGGCCAAGAGACCCAGTACTTC.

The chain is built from TRBV7-2 and TRBJ2-3; weak D call: TRBD1 (5 bases). V dropped 5 bases and J dropped 6 bases, with 21 bases sitting between them. Germline lookup yields CDR1 SGHTA and CDR2 FQGNSA. CDR3 length: 16 amino acids. The CDR3 is CASSPPLDRGWDTQYF. The CDR3 region has the DNA TGTGCCAGCAGCCCACCCCTAGATAGGGGCTGGGATACGCAGTATTTT.

A note on this clone: The sample contains more than one DNA sequence encoding this CDR3. The J gene is TRBJ1-1, the V gene TRBV30, with D possibly matching TRBD1 (5 bases). Germline V gene lookup returns CDR1 GTSNPN and CDR2 SVGIG (reference sequence). CDR3 size: 13 residues. Trimming removed 0 bases at V and 5 bases at J, with 10 bases between. CDR3 DNA: TGTGCCTGGAGTGTCCTACGGGGGACTGAAGCTTTCTTT. Amino acids: CAWSVLRGTEAFF.

This clone turned up a few times. The chain joins TRBV3-1 (or the pseudogene TRBV3-2) to TRBJ1-1; 7 bases align to TRBD1. The germline gives CDR1 LGHDT, CDR2 YNNKEL (reference sequence). After removal of 3 bases from V and 1 base from J, the junction contained 5 bases not matched to a gene. The CDR3 runs 15 residues. For the CDR3, the DNA is TGTGCCAGCAGCCAGGAGGGGGCGCGGAACACTGAAGCTTTCTTT. Amino acids: CASSQEGARNTEAFF.

The chain has TRBV6-6 and TRBJ1-4, with D perhaps matching TRBD1 (6 bases). Trimming shortened V by 6 bases and J by 7 bases, and 21 bases separated the two germline ends. Germline V CDR1 and CDR2: MNHNY, SVGAGI (reference sequence). This CDR3 region has 16 residues. The CDR3 region has the DNA TGTGCCAGCAGCTCACCCACACAGGGTAGGGGTGAAAAACTGTTTTTT. Amino acid sequence: CASSSPTQGRGEKLFF.

The V gene is TRBV5-4, the J gene TRBJ1-1; unclear D gene. The V gene lost 3 bases and the J gene lost 1 base, with 10 bases spanning the gap. Germline V gene lookup returns CDR1 SGHNT and CDR2 YYREEE (reference sequence). The CDR3 contains 14 residues. The CDR3 reads CASSYAGKNTEAFF. The CDR3 DNA is TGTGCCAGCAGCTACGCCGGGAAGAACACTGAAGCTTTCTTT.